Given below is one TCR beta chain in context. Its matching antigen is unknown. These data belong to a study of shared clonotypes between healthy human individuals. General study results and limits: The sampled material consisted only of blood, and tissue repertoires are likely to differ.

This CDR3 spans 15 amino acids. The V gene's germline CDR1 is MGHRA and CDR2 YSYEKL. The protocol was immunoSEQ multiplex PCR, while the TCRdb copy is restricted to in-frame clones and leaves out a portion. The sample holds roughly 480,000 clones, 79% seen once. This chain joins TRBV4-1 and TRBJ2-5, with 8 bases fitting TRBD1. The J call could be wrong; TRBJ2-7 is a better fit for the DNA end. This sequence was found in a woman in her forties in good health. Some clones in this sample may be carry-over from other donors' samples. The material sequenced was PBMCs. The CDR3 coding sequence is TGCGCCAGCAGCCAAGGGACAGGGAGCTCCTACGAGCAGTACTTC. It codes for CASSQGTGSSYEQYF.